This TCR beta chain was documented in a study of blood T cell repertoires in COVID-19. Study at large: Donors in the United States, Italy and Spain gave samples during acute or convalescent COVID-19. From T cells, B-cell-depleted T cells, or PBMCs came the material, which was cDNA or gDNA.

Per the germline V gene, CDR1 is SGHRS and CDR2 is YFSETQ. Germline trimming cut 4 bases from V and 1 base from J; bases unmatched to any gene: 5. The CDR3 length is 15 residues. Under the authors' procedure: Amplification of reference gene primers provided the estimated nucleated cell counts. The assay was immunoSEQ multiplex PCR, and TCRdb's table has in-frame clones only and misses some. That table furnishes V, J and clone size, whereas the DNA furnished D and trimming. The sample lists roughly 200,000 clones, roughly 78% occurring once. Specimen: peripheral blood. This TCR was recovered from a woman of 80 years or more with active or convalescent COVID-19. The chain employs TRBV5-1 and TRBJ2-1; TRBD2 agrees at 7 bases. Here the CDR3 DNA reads TGCGCCAGCAGCCCGGACGGGGGGTCCTACAATGAGCAGTTCTTC. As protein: CASSPDGGSYNEQFF.